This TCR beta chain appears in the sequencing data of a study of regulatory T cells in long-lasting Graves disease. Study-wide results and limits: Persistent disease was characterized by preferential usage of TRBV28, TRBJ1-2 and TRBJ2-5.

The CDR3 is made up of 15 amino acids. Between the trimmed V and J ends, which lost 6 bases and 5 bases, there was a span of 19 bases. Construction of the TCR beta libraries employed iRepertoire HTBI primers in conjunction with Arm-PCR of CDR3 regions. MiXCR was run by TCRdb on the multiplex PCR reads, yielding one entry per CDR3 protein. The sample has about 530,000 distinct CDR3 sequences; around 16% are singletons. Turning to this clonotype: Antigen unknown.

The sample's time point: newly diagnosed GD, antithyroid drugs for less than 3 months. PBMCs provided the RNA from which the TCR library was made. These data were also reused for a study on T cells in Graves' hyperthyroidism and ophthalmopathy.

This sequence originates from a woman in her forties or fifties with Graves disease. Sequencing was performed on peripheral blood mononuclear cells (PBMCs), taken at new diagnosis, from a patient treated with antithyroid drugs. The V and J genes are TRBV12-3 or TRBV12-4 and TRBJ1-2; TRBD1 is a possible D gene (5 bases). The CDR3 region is CASRGGGGVQYGYTF. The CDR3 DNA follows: TGTGCCAGCAGGGGGGGTGGGGGGGTACAGTATGGCTACACCTTC.